This TCR beta chain derives from a study of blood T cell repertoires in COVID-19. CDR3 length: 16 residues. The germline CDR1 and CDR2 sequences are SGHTS and YDEGEE. V was shortened by 5 bases and J by 1 base, with 16 bases between the two germline ends. Produced via immunoSEQ multiplex PCR; TCRdb's table is partial and in-frame only. Of under 130,000 clones detected, around 83% appear once; the ten largest clones hold roughly 15%. The chain links TRBV5-8 to TRBJ1-5, with a tentative D call TRBD1 (5 bases). Sequenced input: peripheral blood. The clonotype comes from a woman of 80 years or more with acute or convalescent COVID-19. CDR3 sequence reads: CASRERGGSSNQPQHF. The CDR3 coding sequence is TGTGCCAGCAGGGAACGGGGGGGATCAAGCAATCAGCCCCAGCATTTT.